This entry concerns a single T cell receptor beta chain. Antigen unknown. The sample belongs to a study of CD8 T cells in ankylosing spondylitis. Points from the study as a whole: According to the report, clones linked to the disease were significantly enriched in matched synovial fluid samples taken from ankylosing spondylitis patients.

The TCR beta libraries were generated through quantitative 5'-RACE incorporating molecular barcodes. TCRdb reprocessed the 5' RACE reads with MiXCR, giving one entry per CDR3 protein. The sample holds around 300,000 distinct CDR3 sequences, around 21% seen once. V lost 2 bases and J 4 bases, leaving 12 bases between the germline ends. This CDR3 has 14 residues. CDR1 is DFQATT and CDR2 is SNEGSKA in the germline V gene (reference sequence). This sequence originates from a female donor with ankylosing spondylitis or in good health (not recorded which). The chain recombines TRBV20-1 with TRBJ1-5, with D perhaps matching TRBD1 (6 bases). Specimen: blood, either unsorted or a sorted T cell fraction (not recorded which). The CDR3 loop reads CSARTDSSNQPQHF. In DNA form, the CDR3 reads TGCAGTGCTAGAACGGACAGCAGTAATCAGCCCCAGCATTTT.